The 22 T cell receptor beta chains below all came from one sample that was sequenced in a study of blood T cell repertoires in COVID-19. Sequenced by immunoSEQ multiplex PCR; TCRdb stores in-frame clones only, minus some. The sample holds about 380,000 clones, around 90% seen once. The sequencing sample was made of peripheral blood. The source is a man aged 40-55 years with acute or convalescent COVID-19.

The genes are TRBV15 and TRBJ1-3; maybe TRBD1 (5 bases). V lost 5 bases, J lost 1 base, and 12 bases lay in between. The CDR3 consists of 15 residues. CDR1 LNHNV and CDR2 YYDKDF come from the germline V gene (reference sequence). CDR3 sequence (DNA): TGTGCCACCAGCTCCAGGGTTACTTCTGGAAACACCATATATTTT. This gives the protein CATSSRVTSGNTIYF.

In this sample, this clone turned up once. The V gene is TRBV2, the J gene TRBJ2-2, with unresolved D. Germline V gene lookup returns CDR1 SNHLY and CDR2 FYNNEI. The CDR3 is 13 residues long. The V end lost 6 bases, the J end lost 1 base, and 6 bases lay between the germline ends. The CDR3 loop is CASSQENTGELFF. The DNA of the CDR3 is TGTGCCAGCAGCCAGGAGAACACCGGGGAGCTGTTTTTT.

The chain links TRBV19 to TRBJ2-7, with D possibly TRBD2 on 6 matching bases. V was trimmed by 5 bases and J by 0 bases, leaving 17 bases between them. This CDR3 is 16 amino acids long. Germline-derived CDR1 and CDR2 are LNHDA and SQIVND (reference sequence). This chain's CDR3 is CASSPRMGGSSYEQYF. The CDR3 DNA reads TGTGCCAGTAGTCCCAGGATGGGAGGAAGCTCCTACGAGCAGTACTTC.

The gene calls are TRBV19 and TRBJ1-2, with D possibly matching TRBD1 (6 bases). The CDR3 consists of 13 residues. Between the trimmed V and J ends, which lost 7 bases and 8 bases, there was a span of 17 bases. Germline assignment: CDR1 LNHDA and CDR2 SQIVND (reference sequence). The CDR3: CASKSGTTGGYTF. DNA of the CDR3: TGTGCCAGTAAATCCGGGACAACGGGGGGCTACACCTTC.

This clone was found once. This chain joins TRBV4-1 and TRBJ2-7, with 7 bases that match TRBD1. Trimming removed 2 bases from V and 1 base from J; junction bases left unmatched: 5. Germline CDR1 and CDR2: MGHRA and YSYEKL. The CDR3 extends over 15 amino acids. DNA for the CDR3: TGCGCCAGCAGCCAAACCGGGACAGCTTCCTACGAGCAGTACTTC. This gives the protein CASSQTGTASYEQYF.

This chain links TRBV3-1 (or the pseudogene TRBV3-2) with TRBJ1-4, with D unresolved. In germline, CDR1 is LGHDT, CDR2 YNNKEL (reference sequence). V lost 0 bases and J 0 bases, leaving 14 bases between the germline ends. The CDR3 has 18 residues. The CDR3 sequence is CASSQEVFTRATNEKLFF. As DNA, the CDR3 is TGTGCCAGCAGCCAAGAGGTGTTTACTAGGGCAACTAATGAAAAACTGTTTTTT.

The rearrangement joins TRBV10-2 to TRBJ2-3, with TRBD2 matching over 13 bases. With 6 bases clipped from V and 3 bases from J, the junction kept 3 bases outside the gene matches. CDR3 size: 15 residues. Germline V gives CDR1 WSHSY, CDR2 SAAADI. This CDR3 is CASRPLAGGTDTQYF. The CDR3 DNA follows: TGCGCCAGCAGGCCACTAGCGGGGGGGACAGATACGCAGTATTTT.

The gene calls are TRBV4-1 and TRBJ1-5; the D gene is possibly TRBD1 (6 bases). V lost 5 bases and J 5 bases, leaving 16 bases between the germline ends. This CDR3 has 15 residues. Germline V gene data show CDR1 as MGHRA and CDR2 as YSYEKL. The CDR3 reads CASSRDIRGDQPQHF. The CDR3 coding sequence is TGCGCCAGCAGCAGGGACATTAGGGGCGATCAGCCCCAGCATTTT.

The CDR3 is CASSSDRVIDEQYF. The DNA for the CDR3 is TGTGCCAGCAGTTCGGACAGGGTAATCGACGAGCAGTACTTC. The chain joins TRBV28 to TRBJ2-7; 8 positions match TRBD1. In germline, CDR1 is MDHEN, CDR2 SYDVKM. CDR3 length: 14 residues. V trimming: 4 bases; J trimming: 5 bases; junction bases outside the gene matches: 7.

J is TRBJ1-2 and V is TRBV27; the match to TRBD1 covers 9 bases. Per germline, CDR1 MNHEY and CDR2 SMNVEV (reference sequence). The CDR3 is 14 residues long. V shed 7 bases, J shed 4 bases, and the junction held 7 bases outside the gene matches. Here the CDR3 reads CASKLQGATYGYTF. As DNA, the CDR3 is TGTGCCAGCAAGCTACAGGGGGCTACCTATGGCTACACCTTC.

The chain combines TRBV7-2 with TRBJ1-2, with 7 positions matching TRBD1. Germline V lookup: CDR1 SGHTA, CDR2 FQGNSA. Trimming removed 5 bases from V and 3 bases from J; junction bases left unmatched: 15. The CDR3 spans 17 residues. This CDR3 reads CASSPAGQPFVHYGYTF. For the CDR3, the DNA is TGTGCCAGCAGCCCCGCGGGACAGCCGTTCGTTCACTATGGCTACACCTTC. Together with reference TRBV7-2 and TRBJ1-2, the CDR3 gives the full variable domain: GAGVSQSPSNKVTEKGKDVELRCDPISGHTALYWYRQSLGQGLEFLIYFQGNSAPDKSGLPSDRFSAERTGGSVSTLTIQRTQQEDSAVYLCASSPAGQPFVHYGYTFGSGTRLTVV.

The chain couples TRBV2 to TRBJ2-7, with 9 positions matching TRBD1. The CDR3 is made up of 13 amino acids. Losses at the gene ends were 7 bases for V and 5 bases for J; bases not matched to a gene: 6. The germline V gene encodes CDR1 SNHLY and CDR2 FYNNEI. CDR3 amino acids: CASKYGTGNEQYF. As DNA, the CDR3 is TGTGCCAGCAAATACGGGACAGGGAACGAGCAGTACTTC.

The J gene is TRBJ2-3, the V gene TRBV27; 9 bases fit TRBD1. Germline-derived CDR1 and CDR2 are MNHEY and SMNVEV (reference sequence). Unmatched junction bases numbered 4, after V lost 5 bases and J lost 10 bases. This CDR3 spans 12 amino acids. CDR3 residues: CASSPTGGAQYF. The CDR3 DNA is TGTGCCAGCAGTCCCACAGGGGGCGCGCAGTATTTT.

The chain is built from TRBV24-1 and TRBJ1-2; 7 bases are a match to TRBD1. This CDR3 has 16 residues. Germline V gene lookup returns CDR1 KGHDR and CDR2 SFDVKD. With V trimmed by 2 bases and J by 0 bases, 5 bases remained unmatched. CDR3 sequence reads: CATSDSRDRSNYGYTF. The CDR3 region has the DNA TGTGCCACCAGTGATTCCCGGGACAGATCTAACTATGGCTACACCTTC.

J is TRBJ2-2 and V is TRBV11-2; 8 positions agree with TRBD1. The length of the CDR3 is 17 residues. V was clipped by 1 base and J by 4 bases; unmatched bases: 8. The germline V gene encodes CDR1 SGHAT and CDR2 FQNNGV. DNA for the CDR3: TGTGCCAGCAGCTTAGGGCAGGGGGCAAGGGGCACCGGGGAGCTGTTTTTT. This sequence encodes CASSLGQGARGTGELFF. The full variable domain, with the rest looked up from reference TRBV11-2 and TRBJ2-2, is EAGVAQSPRYKIIEKRQSVAFWCNPISGHATLYWYQQILGQGPKLLIQFQNNGVVDDSQLPKDRFSAERLKGVDSTLKIQPAKLEDSAVYLCASSLGQGARGTGELFFGEGSRLTVL.

The rearrangement joins TRBV9 to TRBJ1-1; D is ambiguous. The CDR3 contains 16 residues. V lost 0 bases and J 4 bases, leaving 16 bases between the germline ends. Germline V lookup: CDR1 SGDLS, CDR2 YYNGEE. In nucleotides, the CDR3 is TGTGCCAGCAGCGTAGCTGCCGGTACCAGGTTCACTGAAGCTTTCTTT. This translates into CASSVAAGTRFTEAFF.

V and J are TRBV11-2 and TRBJ1-1, with D unresolved. This CDR3 has 14 amino acids. The V and J ends lost 5 bases and 3 bases respectively, with 13 bases between them. The germline V gene has CDR1 SGHAT and CDR2 FQNNGV. CDR3 bases: TGTGCCAGCAGCGTGACTCCGGCGTACACTGAAGCTTTCTTT. Its protein product is CASSVTPAYTEAFF.

J is TRBJ2-1 and V is TRBV18; D call uncertain. V was pared by 3 bases and J by 5 bases, with 17 bases between. From germline, CDR1 is KGHSH and CDR2 LQKENI. CDR3 size: 16 residues. CDR3 protein: CASSPEMRDLHNEQFF. The CDR3 DNA follows: TGTGCCAGCTCACCGGAGATGAGAGACTTGCACAATGAGCAGTTCTTC.

This chain links TRBV7-3 with TRBJ2-1, with TRBD2 identical over 9 bases. J gave up 8 bases and V 1 base, and 6 bases lay outside the gene matches. Germline V lookup: CDR1 SGHTA, CDR2 FQGTGA. This CDR3 is built from 15 residues. The CDR3 DNA reads as TGTGCCAGCAGCTTAATGAGCGGGGGGCAAGATGAGCAGTTCTTC. This codes for CASSLMSGGQDEQFF.

This clone was found once. The chain couples TRBV15 to TRBJ1-1, with TRBD1 identical over 9 bases. Germline values: CDR1 LNHNV, CDR2 YYDKDF (reference sequence). CDR3 length: 16 residues. V lost 4 bases to trimming and J lost 5 bases; unmatched junction nucleotides: 11. The CDR3: CATSNPDRGGVTEAFF. DNA of the CDR3: TGTGCCACCAGCAACCCGGACAGGGGAGGGGTGACTGAAGCTTTCTTT.

J is TRBJ1-3 and V is TRBV19; TRBD1 matches at 9 bases. With 5 bases clipped from V and 3 bases from J, the junction kept 11 bases outside the gene matches. This CDR3 comprises 17 residues. Germline values: CDR1 LNHDA, CDR2 SQIVND (reference sequence). The CDR3 region has the DNA TGTGCCAGTAGTCCTGCCGGGACAGGGAGGGTTGGAAACACCATATATTTT. Translated: CASSPAGTGRVGNTIYF.

The V gene is TRBV18, the J gene TRBJ1-2; no clear D gene. CDR3 size: 13 residues. The V gene lost 0 bases and the J gene lost 7 bases, with 9 bases spanning the gap. Germline V lookup: CDR1 KGHSH, CDR2 LQKENI. The CDR3 DNA is TGTGCCAGCTCACCACCGGCGGCAGTTGGCTACACCTTC. Translation: CASSPPAAVGYTF.